Listed here are 27 T cell receptor beta chains from one sample, sequenced in a study of CXCR3-negative and CXCR3-positive naive CD8 T cells (dated by TCRdb to the late 2010s). General findings and caveats noted by the study authors: TRB CDR3s from CXCR3-positive naive cells showed higher hydrophobicity (lower Kidera factor 4), lower energy, and higher strength and volume indices than CXCR3-negative naive cells.

The reads were generated on a NextSeq 550. The Human TCR Profiling Kit (MiLaboratory) was used to prepare UMI-labeled 5' RACE TRB cDNA libraries. TCRdb reprocessed the reads, so every CDR3 protein sequence counts as one entry and DNA is not shown. For this sample, the table gives around 84,000 distinct CDR3 sequences. 0.8% to 0.85% of the sample lies in the top ten. Their antigens remain unidentified. The sequenced sample consisted of naive CXCR3+ CD8+ T cells from blood. The sample's cell subset or site, from its label and the paper: CD45RO-CCR7+CD27+CD95- naive CD8+ T cells expressing CXCR3 (TNR3+). These receptors came from a human donor in good health. Some clones in this sample may be carry-over from other donors' samples.

The chain combines TRBV27 with TRBJ1-1. Germline CDR1 MNHEY, CDR2 SMNVEV (reference sequence). This CDR3 spans 13 amino acids. CDR3 amino acids: CASSFFRNTEAFF.

The V gene is TRBV29-1, the J gene TRBJ1-2. This CDR3 has 14 amino acids. Germline V lookup: CDR1 SQVTM, CDR2 ANQGSEA. This CDR3 is CSVEWRGVGNGYTF.

The chain couples TRBV29-1 to TRBJ1-3; absent DNA, TCRdb's TRBD1 call cannot be checked. The length of the CDR3 is 14 residues. Germline CDR1 SQVTM, CDR2 ANQGSEA. The CDR3 sequence: CSVGGLGAGNTIYF. Combining the CDR3 with reference TRBV29-1 and TRBJ1-3 gives the whole variable domain SAVISQKPSRDICQRGTSLTIQCQVDSQVTMMFWYRQQPGQSLTLIATANQGSEATYESGFVIDKFPISRPNLTFSTLTVSNMSPEDSSIYLCSVGGLGAGNTIYFGEGSWLTVV.

This chain joins TRBV5-1 and TRBJ2-1; TCRdb's D call of TRBD2 is untestable without DNA. Germline V gene data show CDR1 as SGHRS and CDR2 as YFSETQ. There are 16 residues in the CDR3. CDR3 in amino acids: CASSLAGRQPNNEQFF.

The chain couples TRBV11-2 to TRBJ1-6; as DNA is missing, the TRBD1 call by TCRdb cannot be tested. This CDR3 is 20 amino acids long. The V gene's germline CDR1 is SGHAT and CDR2 FQNNGV. Here the CDR3 reads CASSLDGWNPRTEGDSPLHF. The full variable domain, rest sourced from reference TRBV11-2 and TRBJ1-6, is EAGVAQSPRYKIIEKRQSVAFWCNPISGHATLYWYQQILGQGPKLLIQFQNNGVVDDSQLPKDRFSAERLKGVDSTLKIQPAKLEDSAVYLCASSLDGWNPRTEGDSPLHFGNGTRLTVT.

This chain links TRBV28 with TRBJ2-1; as DNA is missing, the TRBD1 call by TCRdb cannot be tested. Germline CDR1 reads MDHEN; CDR2 reads SYDVKM. This CDR3 comprises 13 residues. The CDR3 here is CASRQGYYNEQFF.

The V and J genes are TRBV3-1 and TRBJ2-7. CDR1 is LGHDT, CDR2 YNNKEL, per germline (reference sequence). This CDR3 contains 14 residues. The CDR3 reads CASSELGASYEQYF.

The chain has TRBV4-1 and TRBJ1-1; TCRdb gives TRBD1 as the D gene, but with no DNA this cannot be confirmed. The CDR3 contains 16 residues. Germline lookup yields CDR1 MGHRA and CDR2 YSYEKL. The CDR3 sequence is CASSQEGSVGDRRAFF.

The chain couples TRBV12-3 or TRBV12-4 to TRBJ2-1; TCRdb lists TRBD2, though no DNA is available to test this call. There are 15 residues in the CDR3. CDR3 in amino acids: CASSLALASGGEQFF.

The chain uses TRBV29-1 and TRBJ1-2; TCRdb indicates TRBD1, and absent DNA this call remains unverified. The germline gives CDR1 SQVTM, CDR2 ANQGSEA. This CDR3 is 12 amino acids long. CDR3 sequence reads: CSVVQGMPGYTF. Complete variable domain (other parts from reference TRBV29-1 and TRBJ1-2): SAVISQKPSRDICQRGTSLTIQCQVDSQVTMMFWYRQQPGQSLTLIATANQGSEATYESGFVIDKFPISRPNLTFSTLTVSNMSPEDSSIYLCSVVQGMPGYTFGSGTRLTVV.

CDR3 sequence reads: CASSQDRAGEKLFF. The J gene is TRBJ1-4, the V gene TRBV4-3; TCRdb's D call, TRBD1, is unchecked because there is no DNA. This CDR3 region has 14 residues. Per germline, CDR1 LGHNA and CDR2 YSLEER.

This chain links TRBV14 with TRBJ2-7. Germline V gene data show CDR1 as SGHDN and CDR2 as FVKESK. The CDR3 contains 14 residues. The CDR3 region is CASSHQFTSYEQYF.

The gene calls are TRBV12-3 or TRBV12-4 and TRBJ2-3. The CDR3 covers 15 residues. The chain's CDR3 is CASSFFGSSTDTQYF.

The chain has TRBV29-1 and TRBJ2-4. Per germline, CDR1 SQVTM and CDR2 ANQGSEA. This CDR3 is built from 11 residues. The CDR3 region is CSVVTKNIQYF. The variable domain in full, completed from reference TRBV29-1 and TRBJ2-4, reads SAVISQKPSRDICQRGTSLTIQCQVDSQVTMMFWYRQQPGQSLTLIATANQGSEATYESGFVIDKFPISRPNLTFSTLTVSNMSPEDSSIYLCSVVTKNIQYFGAGTRLSVL.

The chain joins TRBV14 to TRBJ2-3; TCRdb's D gene call, TRBD1, goes unchecked for lack of DNA. This CDR3 region has 17 residues. Germline V gene lookup returns CDR1 SGHDN and CDR2 FVKESK. The CDR3: CASSQDPQGLHKDTRYF.

This chain joins TRBV20-1 and TRBJ1-3. The CDR3 sequence is 17 residues long. Germline CDR1 DFQATT, CDR2 SNEGSKA (reference sequence). The CDR3 loop is CSARAISGITSGNTIYF.

The rearrangement links TRBV6-1 to TRBJ2-7; TCRdb's D call of TRBD1 is untestable without DNA. Germline lookup yields CDR1 MNHNS and CDR2 SASEGT. This CDR3 has 12 amino acids. The chain's CDR3 is CASSGTGDEQYF.

The rearrangement links TRBV27 to TRBJ1-1. The CDR3 extends over 11 amino acids. Germline CDR1 is MNHEY and CDR2 is SMNVEV (reference sequence). The CDR3 region is CASSFSGSAFF.

This chain joins TRBV29-1 and TRBJ2-1; there is no DNA to check the TCRdb D call of TRBD1. Germline V gene data show CDR1 as SQVTM and CDR2 as ANQGSEA. The CDR3 runs 14 residues. The CDR3 protein is CSVEGITTGNEQFF.

V gene TRBV2 combines with J gene TRBJ1-3. The CDR3 spans 18 residues. CDR1 and CDR2 (germline): SNHLY, FYNNEI. The CDR3 spells CASSEQMTPTGAGNTIYF.

The chain employs TRBV15 and TRBJ2-7. CDR1 and CDR2 (germline): LNHNV, YYDKDF (reference sequence). This CDR3 comprises 14 residues. The chain's CDR3 is CATRVDRGSYEQYF.

The V and J genes are TRBV27 and TRBJ2-7; TCRdb lists TRBD1, though no DNA is available to test this call. The CDR3 loop spans 14 amino acids. Germline loops: CDR1 MNHEY, CDR2 SMNVEV (reference sequence). The CDR3 protein is CASSQLDRLYEQYF.

The chain employs TRBV29-1 and TRBJ2-1; TCRdb proposes TRBD1, but this gene call is untestable without DNA. Germline loops: CDR1 SQVTM, CDR2 ANQGSEA. The length of the CDR3 is 13 residues. CDR3 residues: CSVGTISFHEQFF.

The chain links TRBV20-1 to TRBJ2-3; the D call from TCRdb, TRBD2, cannot be confirmed without DNA. CDR3 size: 16 residues. CDR1 and CDR2 from the germline V gene are DFQATT and SNEGSKA (reference sequence). The CDR3 is CSAREKNGGALDTQYF.

V usage is TRBV28 and J usage is TRBJ2-7; TCRdb gives TRBD2 as the D gene, but with no DNA this cannot be confirmed. This CDR3 has 13 amino acids. Germline V lookup: CDR1 MDHEN, CDR2 SYDVKM. The CDR3 is CASSLGLRVEQYF.

V is TRBV9 and J is TRBJ2-7. The CDR3 is 15 residues long. Germline CDR1 and CDR2: SGDLS and YYNGEE. CDR3 protein: CASSVEKEGFYEQYF.

The gene calls are TRBV7-2 and TRBJ2-1; TCRdb reports TRBD2, a call that lacks DNA to check it against. The CDR3 totals 14 residues. Looked up from germline, CDR1 is SGHTA and CDR2 is FQGNSA. Here the CDR3 reads CASAVGLSYNEQFF.